This T cell receptor (beta chain) is drawn from a study of molecular identifiers for immune sequencing clone quantification. With respect to this clonotype: Antigen: not known. A much bigger clone sits one base away, suggesting this may be a read error.

Previously reported methods and listed TCR primers produced the bulk TCR libraries. TCRdb reanalysed the PCR reads using MiXCR and keeps one entry per CDR3 protein. The sample lists more than 550,000 distinct CDR3 sequences; 25% were seen once. Germline CDR1 reads SQVTM; CDR2 reads ANQGSEA. CDR3 length: 15 amino acids. Study-wide points: The study found clones above 20 RNA copies held over 97% of effector molecules and under 1% in naive cells. Even with 800,000 to 1,000,000 naive cells present, spiked Jurkat TCR RNA from one cell was reportedly detectable.

CD8+CD4-CCR7+CD45RA+ sorting gave the naive CD8 T cells. This rearrangement joins TRBV29-1 to TRBJ2-7; 11 bases line up with TRBD1. This receptor was obtained from a human donor in good health. Some libraries in this study had Jurkat cell RNA spiked in. The sequenced sample consisted of naive CD8+ T cells from blood, with Jurkat cell RNA spiked in. Stated subset: FACS-sorted CD8+CD4-CCR7+CD45RA+ naive T cells. DNA for the CDR3: TGCAGCGTTGAAGATCCAGGACAGGGGGCCTACGGGCAGTACTTC. Translation: CSVEDPGQGAYGQYF.